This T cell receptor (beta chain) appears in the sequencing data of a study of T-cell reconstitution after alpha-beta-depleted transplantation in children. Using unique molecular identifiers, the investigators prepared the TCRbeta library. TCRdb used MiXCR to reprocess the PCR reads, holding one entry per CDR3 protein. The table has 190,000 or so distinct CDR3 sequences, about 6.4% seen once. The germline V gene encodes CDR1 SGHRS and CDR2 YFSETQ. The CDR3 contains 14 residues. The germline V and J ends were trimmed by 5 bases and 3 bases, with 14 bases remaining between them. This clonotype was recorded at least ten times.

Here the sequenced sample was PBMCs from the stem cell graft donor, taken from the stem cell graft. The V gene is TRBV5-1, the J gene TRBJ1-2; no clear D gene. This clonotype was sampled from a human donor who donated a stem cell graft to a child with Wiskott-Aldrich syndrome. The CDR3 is CASRRQTSDYGYTF. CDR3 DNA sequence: TGCGCCAGCAGGCGGCAGACCTCTGACTATGGCTACACCTTC.